This T cell receptor beta chain was sequenced for a study of identical twins (dated by TCRdb to about 2016). In terms of the full investigation: TCR alpha and beta repertoires from monozygotic twins, unrelated adults of various ages and cord blood were deep-sequenced to test whether fetal clonotypes persist. To rule out contamination, the twin experiments were replicated at different times with different library preparation protocols.

Every donor in the study was a healthy Caucasian. The twin cohort comprised three pairs of female monozygotic twins, all aged about 18 to 30 years. Miltenyi CD45RO+ enrichment and human naive T-cell isolation kits were used to isolate memory (CD45RO+) and naive T cells from PBMC. The germline V gene (reference sequence) supplies CDR1 SGHKS and CDR2 YYEKEE. Trimming takes 7 bases off V and 2 bases off J; junction bases not matched to a gene: 4. The CDR3 numbers 13 residues from cysteine through phenylalanine. Only CDR3 DNA remains: 39 bases, in frame from the first base. This clonotype showed up just a few times. What antigen it recognizes has not been identified. No much larger clone exists at a distance of one base, and base qualities are not known. General study outcomes and caveats: Fewer insertions were carried by abundant cord blood beta clonotypes; a weaker similar trend was observed in young adult naive repertoires, while no such trend was observed in memory repertoires. Compared with coincidental sharing between unrelated individuals, out-of-frame TCR alpha sequences shared between twins had an excess of sequences with low generation probability. Conclusions relied on cross-sectional statistical analysis, since the same donors could not be followed over many years. Out-of-frame TCR alpha sharing in monozygotic twins was systematically underestimated by recombination models, whereas sharing between unrelated individuals was in agreement with the recombination models. Invariant T cells such as MAIT and iNKT could partly confound zero-insertion analyses, although diverse VJ usage argued against such confounding for most clonotypes. In beta out-of-frame sequences, excess twin sharing was weaker, because having fewer shared sequences lowered the signal-to-noise ratio.

Library method: 5' RACE. Sequencing used an Illumina HiSeq 2000. A universal primer binding site was added through template switching, and the final cDNA carried a unique molecular identifier so that TCR cDNA molecules could be counted accurately. First-strand cDNA for TCR alpha and beta chains was synthesized from specific primers in the conserved constant-segment region. To control for contamination, every cDNA library carried two barcodes: a SMART-Mk sample barcode plus Illumina barcodes. TruSeq adapter sequences, together with Illumina sample barcodes, were added in two successive PCR steps. TCR alpha and beta cDNA libraries were sequenced on the Illumina HiSeq platform with custom primers. The original methods were these. Unique molecular identifiers were extracted from raw reads with MiGEC, and CDR3 positions were determined with MiXCR. For each individual, recombination models were inferred using an EM algorithm with the repgenHMM and IGoR tools. Shared clonotypes were analyzed with the tcR package in R, and sharing was normalized by the product of cloneset sizes. To study raw recombination without the effects of thymic and clonal selection, out-of-frame nonproductive sequences were analyzed. TCRdb trimmed the raw reads at Q25, called clones with MiXCR and kept productive beta chains. Rows matching on CDR3 protein sequence are summarized as one entry with the most common DNA and genes. The V and J calls were not made by the authors but by TCRdb's processing. In all, the sample holds about 240,000 distinct CDR3 sequences, and about 12% of those were seen once. The top ten hold 4% to 5% of the sample.

These data were likewise used in another study, on yellow fever vaccine responses in identical twins. As that second paper reports: The T cell response to vaccination in identical twins was reported by the authors to appear partly convergent and partly personalized. The study precisely tracked vaccine-responding T cell clones in identical twins.

Material for sequencing was memory (CD45RO+) T cells sorted from blood. The cell subset or site tag for this specimen amounts to: CD45RO+ enriched T cells. This sequence uses TRBV5-5 and TRBJ2-3; TRBD1 lines up with 7 middle nucleotides. The clonotype comes from a woman under 30 in good health. CDR3 protein: CASSQGFTDTQYF. DNA sequence: TGTGCCAGCTCACAGGGGTTCACAGATACGCAGTATTTT.